This record looks at one T cell receptor (beta chain) sequence and its context. Its antigen remains unknown. Unique molecular identifiers were built into the TCR beta cDNA libraries. TCRdb recomputed calls from the PCR reads with MiXCR, one row per CDR3 protein. Here the sample spans approximately 350,000 distinct CDR3 sequences, approximately 33% being singletons. This entry belongs to a study of post-analysis software for immune sequencing data. Across the whole study: Relapsing-remitting, secondary progressive and progressive-relapsing multiple sclerosis courses were included.

Study findings and constraints: Five TRBV segments occurring more often in patients than controls included TRBV5-6, TRBV5-1 and TRBV20-1.

The CDR3 has 15 residues. The ends were cut back, 2 bases at V and 6 bases at J, with 13 bases in the middle. In germline, CDR1 is MNHNS, CDR2 SASEGT. The TCR originated in a girl between 5 and 17 years old with multiple sclerosis. The chain couples TRBV6-1 to TRBJ2-2; D not resolved. Sequenced sample: blood. The CDR3 region is CASSESPTPAGELFF. The CDR3 coding sequence is TGTGCCAGCAGTGAATCCCCTACGCCTGCCGGGGAGCTGTTTTTT.